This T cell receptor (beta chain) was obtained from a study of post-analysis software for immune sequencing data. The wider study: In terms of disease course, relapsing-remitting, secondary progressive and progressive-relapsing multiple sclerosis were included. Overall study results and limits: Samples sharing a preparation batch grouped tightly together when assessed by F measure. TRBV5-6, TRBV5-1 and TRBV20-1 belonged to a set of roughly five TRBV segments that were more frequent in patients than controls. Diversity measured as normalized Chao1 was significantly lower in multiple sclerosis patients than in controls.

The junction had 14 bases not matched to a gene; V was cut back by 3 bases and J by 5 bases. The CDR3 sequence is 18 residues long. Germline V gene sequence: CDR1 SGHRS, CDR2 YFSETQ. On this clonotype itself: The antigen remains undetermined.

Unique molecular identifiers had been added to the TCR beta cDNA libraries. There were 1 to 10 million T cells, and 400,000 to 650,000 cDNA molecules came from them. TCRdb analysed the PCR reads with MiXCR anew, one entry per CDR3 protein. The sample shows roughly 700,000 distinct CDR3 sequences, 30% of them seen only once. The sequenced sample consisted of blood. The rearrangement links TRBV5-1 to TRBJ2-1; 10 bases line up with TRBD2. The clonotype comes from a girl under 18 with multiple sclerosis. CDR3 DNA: TGCGCCAGCAGCTACAAAACTAGCGGGAATTCGGGTAACAATGAGCAGTTCTTC. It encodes CASSYKTSGNSGNNEQFF.